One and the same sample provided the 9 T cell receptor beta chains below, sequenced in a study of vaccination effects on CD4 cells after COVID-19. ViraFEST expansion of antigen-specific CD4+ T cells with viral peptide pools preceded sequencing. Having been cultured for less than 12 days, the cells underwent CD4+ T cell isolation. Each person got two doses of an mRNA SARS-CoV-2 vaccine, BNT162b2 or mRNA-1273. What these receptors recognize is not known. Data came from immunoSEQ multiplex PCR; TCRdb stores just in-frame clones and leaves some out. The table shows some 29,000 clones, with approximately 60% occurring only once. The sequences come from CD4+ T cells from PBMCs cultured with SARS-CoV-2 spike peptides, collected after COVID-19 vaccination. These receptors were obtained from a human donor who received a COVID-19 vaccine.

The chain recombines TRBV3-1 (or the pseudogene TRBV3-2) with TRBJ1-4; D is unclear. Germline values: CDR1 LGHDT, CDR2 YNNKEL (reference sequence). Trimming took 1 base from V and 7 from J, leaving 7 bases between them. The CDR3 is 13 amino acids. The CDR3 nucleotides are TGTGCCAGCAGCCAAGTGGGCTTTGAAAAACTGTTTTTT. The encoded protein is CASSQVGFEKLFF.

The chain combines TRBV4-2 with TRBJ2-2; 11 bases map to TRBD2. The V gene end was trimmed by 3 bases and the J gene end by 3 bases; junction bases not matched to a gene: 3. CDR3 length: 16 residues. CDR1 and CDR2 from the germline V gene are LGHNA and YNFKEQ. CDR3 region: CASSHSGRGYTGELFF. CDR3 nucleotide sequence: TGTGCCAGCAGCCATAGCGGGAGGGGGTACACCGGGGAGCTGTTTTTT.

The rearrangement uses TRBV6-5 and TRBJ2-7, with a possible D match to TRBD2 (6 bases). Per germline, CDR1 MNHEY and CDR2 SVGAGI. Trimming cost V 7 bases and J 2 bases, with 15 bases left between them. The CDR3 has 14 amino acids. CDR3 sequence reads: CASIRGDGTYEQYF. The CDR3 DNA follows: TGTGCCAGCATCCGCGGGGACGGAACCTACGAGCAGTACTTC.

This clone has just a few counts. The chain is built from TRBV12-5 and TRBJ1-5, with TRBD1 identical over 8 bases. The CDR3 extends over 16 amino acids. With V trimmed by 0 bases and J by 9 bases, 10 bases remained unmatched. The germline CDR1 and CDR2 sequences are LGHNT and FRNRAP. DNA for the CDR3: TGTGCTAGTGGTTTGGTACTTGGACAGGGACTTCCGCCCCAGCATTTT. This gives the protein CASGLVLGQGLPPQHF.

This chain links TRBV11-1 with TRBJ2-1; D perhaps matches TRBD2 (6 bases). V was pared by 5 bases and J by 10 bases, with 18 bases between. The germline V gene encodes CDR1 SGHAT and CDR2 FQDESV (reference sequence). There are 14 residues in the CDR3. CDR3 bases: TGTGCCAGCAGCCGGGACTCGCCCTTAAAGGAGCAGTTCTTC. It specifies CASSRDSPLKEQFF.

Here the CDR3 DNA reads TGTGCCAGTAGTATTACGACGGTAGGGGGCTACACCTTC. Amino acid sequence: CASSITTVGGYTF. This rearrangement joins TRBV19 to TRBJ1-2; no firm D call. Per germline, CDR1 LNHDA and CDR2 SQIVND (reference sequence). Trimming removed 3 bases at V and 8 bases at J, with 13 bases between. The CDR3 runs 13 residues.

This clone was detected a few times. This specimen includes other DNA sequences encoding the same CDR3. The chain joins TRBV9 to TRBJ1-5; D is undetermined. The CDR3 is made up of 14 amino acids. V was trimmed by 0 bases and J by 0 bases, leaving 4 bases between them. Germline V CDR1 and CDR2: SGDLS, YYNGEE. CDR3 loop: CASSVGYSNQPQHF. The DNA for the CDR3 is TGTGCCAGCAGCGTAGGGTATAGCAATCAGCCCCAGCATTTT.

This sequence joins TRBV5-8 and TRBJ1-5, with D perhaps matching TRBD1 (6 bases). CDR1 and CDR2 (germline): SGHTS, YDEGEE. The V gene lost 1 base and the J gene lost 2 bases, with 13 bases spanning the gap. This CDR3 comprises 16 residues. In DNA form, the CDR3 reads TGTGCCAGCAGCTTGTTTTTGGGGGCAGGCAATCAGCCCCAGCATTTT. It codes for CASSLFLGAGNQPQHF. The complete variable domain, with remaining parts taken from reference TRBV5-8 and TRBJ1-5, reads EAGVTQSPTHLIKTRGQQATLRCSPISGHTSVYWYQQALGLGLQFLLWYDEGEERNRGNFPPRFSGRQFPNYSSELNVNALELEDSALYLCASSLFLGAGNQPQHFGDGTRLSIL.

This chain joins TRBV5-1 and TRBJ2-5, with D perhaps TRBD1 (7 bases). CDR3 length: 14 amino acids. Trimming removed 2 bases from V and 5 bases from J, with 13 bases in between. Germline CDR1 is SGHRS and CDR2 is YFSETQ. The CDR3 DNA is TGCGCCAGCAGCTTTGGAGGGGGCTGGGAGACCCAGTACTTC. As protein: CASSFGGGWETQYF.